The 18 T cell receptor beta chains presented below share a single source sample, sequenced in a study of shared clonotypes between healthy human individuals. Sequencing was performed with immunoSEQ multiplex PCR; in TCRdb, only in-frame clones are kept and a portion is missing. The table shows 1.5 million to 2.5 million clones, with roughly 94% occurring only once. The naive CD8 fraction comprised CD45RO-negative cells positively selected for CCR7 and excluded terminally differentiated effector memory CD45RA+ cells. The specimen was naive CD8+ T cells sorted from blood. The origin of the receptors is a young man in good health.

The chain joins TRBV5-1 to TRBJ2-1; D unresolved. With 1 base removed from V and 2 bases from J, the gap between germline ends came to 4 bases. The CDR3 contains 13 residues. Germline V gene lookup returns CDR1 SGHRS and CDR2 YFSETQ. For the CDR3, the DNA is TGCGCCAGCAGCTTGTCTCCCTACAATGAGCAGTTCTTC. The encoded protein is CASSLSPYNEQFF.

This chain connects TRBV7-9 to TRBJ2-7; 10 nucleotides line up with TRBD1. J gave up 2 bases and V 8 bases, and 6 bases lay outside the gene matches. Germline V lookup: CDR1 SEHNR, CDR2 FQNEAQ (reference sequence). CDR3 size: 14 residues. The CDR3, as DNA: TGTGCCAGCGCTACGACAGGGGGCCCCTACGAGCAGTACTTC. Protein sequence: CASATTGGPYEQYF.

The chain links TRBV13 to TRBJ2-3; weak D call: TRBD2 (5 bases). This CDR3 is built from 16 residues. Trimming stripped 5 bases from V and 0 bases from J, with 15 bases between. Per the germline V gene, CDR1 is PRHDT and CDR2 is FYEKMQ (reference sequence). Written as DNA, the CDR3 is TGTGCCAGCAGCCAAAGAAGCGGCACTAGCACAGATACGCAGTATTTT. Protein: CASSQRSGTSTDTQYF.

The chain joins TRBV28 to TRBJ1-1, with D maybe TRBD1 (5 bases). V gave up 3 bases and J gave up 3 bases, with 14 bases separating them. Germline CDR1 MDHEN, CDR2 SYDVKM. The CDR3 is 15 residues long. CDR3 nucleotide sequence: TGTGCCAGCAGTTTCCTAGGGGAGCTTGACACTGAAGCTTTCTTT. This gives the protein CASSFLGELDTEAFF.

This chain joins TRBV4-1 and TRBJ1-1; 8 nucleotides agree with TRBD1. This CDR3 has 16 amino acids. CDR1 is MGHRA, CDR2 YSYEKL, per germline. The V gene end was trimmed by 3 bases and the J gene end by 8 bases; junction bases not matched to a gene: 14. The CDR3 protein is CASSHTGQGQGLEAFF. CDR3 DNA sequence: TGCGCCAGCAGCCACACCGGACAGGGCCAAGGGTTAGAAGCTTTCTTT.

On this clone itself: Other DNA sequences within the sample encode an identical CDR3. The chain is built from TRBV27 and TRBJ2-7; D is possibly TRBD2 (7 bases). Germline values: CDR1 MNHEY, CDR2 SMNVEV (reference sequence). The CDR3 runs 14 residues. V was pared by 2 bases and J by 2 bases, with 10 bases between. CDR3: CASSLGGAAYEQYF. The CDR3 region has the DNA TGTGCCAGCAGTTTAGGGGGGGCCGCCTACGAGCAGTACTTC.

The chain uses TRBV11-2 and TRBJ2-7; the D gene is possibly TRBD2 (5 bases). The germline V gene has CDR1 SGHAT and CDR2 FQNNGV. The CDR3 totals 15 residues. V was trimmed by 5 bases and J by 2 bases, leaving 16 bases between them. This chain's CDR3 is CASSTPIAIAYEQYF. The CDR3 DNA is TGTGCCAGCAGCACTCCAATAGCGATCGCCTACGAGCAGTACTTC.

The chain combines TRBV5-1 with TRBJ2-7; 13 positions match TRBD2. CDR1 is SGHRS and CDR2 is YFSETQ in the germline V gene. J was trimmed by 4 bases and V by 3 bases; bases with no gene match: 4. The CDR3 is made up of 15 amino acids. The CDR3 loop reads CASSSTLAGGYEQYF. CDR3 DNA: TGCGCCAGCAGCTCGACACTAGCGGGAGGGTACGAGCAGTACTTC.

The rearrangement links TRBV9 to TRBJ1-1; D might be TRBD1 (6 bases). The germline V gene encodes CDR1 SGDLS and CDR2 YYNGEE. The V end lost 4 bases, the J end lost 4 bases, and 17 bases lay between the germline ends. The CDR3 sequence is 15 residues long. The CDR3 is CASSITTGSATEAFF. The CDR3 DNA reads as TGTGCCAGCAGCATAACGACAGGATCAGCCACTGAAGCTTTCTTT.

The rearrangement joins TRBV25-1 to TRBJ2-7, with 10 bases identical to TRBD2. This CDR3 spans 16 amino acids. Unmatched junction bases numbered 14, after V lost 6 bases and J lost 6 bases. Per germline, CDR1 MGHDK and CDR2 SYGVNS. CDR3 bases: TGTGCCAGCAGCGCCCCCGCCGGAGCGGGAGGGGGCGAGCAGTACTTC. This gives the protein CASSAPAGAGGGEQYF.

The chain combines TRBV4-2 with TRBJ2-7; 9 bases match TRBD2. The CDR3 extends over 16 amino acids. V was pared by 3 bases and J by 2 bases, with 8 bases of the junction left unmatched. Per the germline V gene, CDR1 is LGHNA and CDR2 is YNFKEQ. The CDR3 is CASSHQPAGGPYEQYF. CDR3 coding DNA: TGTGCCAGCAGCCACCAGCCAGCGGGGGGTCCCTACGAGCAGTACTTC.

This sequence joins TRBV30 and TRBJ2-5; D is perhaps TRBD2 (7 bases). V lost 4 bases to trimming and J lost 4 bases, with 10 bases between them. Germline CDR1 is GTSNPN and CDR2 is SVGIG (reference sequence). The CDR3 runs to 12 residues. The CDR3 bases are TGTGCCTGGACGGGGGGCGTAGAGACCCAGTACTTC. This codes for CAWTGGVETQYF. Full variable domain (rest looked up from reference TRBV30 and TRBJ2-5): SQTIHQWPATLVQPVGSPLSLECTVEGTSNPNLYWYRQAAGRGLQLLFYSVGIGQISSEVPQNLSASRPQDRQFILSSKKLLLSDSGFYLCAWTGGVETQYFGPGTRLLVL.

The chain is built from TRBV5-1 and TRBJ2-7, with D perhaps being TRBD1 or TRBD2 (6 bases each). The V end was cut by 8 bases, the J end by 0 bases, with 9 bases between. The V gene's germline CDR1 is SGHRS and CDR2 YFSETQ. CDR3 length: 12 residues. As DNA, the CDR3 is TGCGCCAGAGAGGGGGGCTCCTACGAGCAGTACTTC. It encodes CAREGGSYEQYF.

This clone appeared a single time. The J gene is TRBJ2-3, the V gene TRBV6-6; weak D call: TRBD2 (6 bases). Trimming pared 6 bases from V and 0 bases from J, leaving 16 bases between. The CDR3 loop spans 16 amino acids. Per the germline V gene, CDR1 is MNHNY and CDR2 is SVGAGI (reference sequence). The CDR3: CASRPILASSTDTQYF. Here the CDR3 DNA reads TGTGCCAGCAGACCCATTCTAGCGTCTAGCACAGATACGCAGTATTTT.

Only one count was recorded for this clone. The V call is TRBV10-2, the J call TRBJ1-1; 7 bases align to TRBD1. The CDR3 loop spans 15 amino acids. The ends lost 8 bases at V and 10 bases at J; junction bases unmatched: 19. CDR1 is WSHSY, CDR2 SAAADI, per germline. The CDR3 nucleotides read TGCGCCAGCCGAGGGACTTACGGGACAGAATTAGGAGCTTTCTTT. The encoded protein is CASRGTYGTELGAFF.

The chain recombines TRBV6-1 with TRBJ1-2, with a weak D call TRBD1 (5 bases). The germline V and J ends were trimmed by 8 bases and 4 bases, with 17 bases remaining between them. Germline loops: CDR1 MNHNS, CDR2 SASEGT. The CDR3 loop spans 14 amino acids. The CDR3 here is CASGREGLVYGYTF. The CDR3 bases are TGTGCCAGCGGTCGAGAGGGGCTAGTCTATGGCTACACCTTC.

This chain uses TRBV25-1 with TRBJ2-1; possibly TRBD2 for D (5 bases). This CDR3 has 12 residues. V dropped 7 bases and J dropped 7 bases, with 11 bases sitting between them. Per germline, CDR1 MGHDK and CDR2 SYGVNS. The CDR3 region is CASTGVGNEQFF. The DNA for the CDR3 is TGTGCCAGCACCGGGGTAGGGAATGAGCAGTTCTTC. Full variable domain (outside the CDR3, taken from reference TRBV25-1 and TRBJ2-1): EADIYQTPRYLVIGTGKKITLECSQTMGHDKMYWYQQDPGMELHLIHYSYGVNSTEKGDLSSESTVSRIRTEHFPLTLESARPSHTSQYLCASTGVGNEQFFGPGTRLTVL.

The V and J genes are TRBV7-3 and TRBJ2-7; D might be TRBD1 or TRBD2, each matching 6 bases. Germline loops: CDR1 SGHTA, CDR2 FQGTGA. This CDR3 is 15 amino acids long. Trimming left V 5 bases short and J 0 bases short, with 14 bases between. CDR3 in DNA: TGTGCCAGCAGCCCCTTCGGGGGCAGCTCCTACGAGCAGTACTTC. This encodes CASSPFGGSSYEQYF.